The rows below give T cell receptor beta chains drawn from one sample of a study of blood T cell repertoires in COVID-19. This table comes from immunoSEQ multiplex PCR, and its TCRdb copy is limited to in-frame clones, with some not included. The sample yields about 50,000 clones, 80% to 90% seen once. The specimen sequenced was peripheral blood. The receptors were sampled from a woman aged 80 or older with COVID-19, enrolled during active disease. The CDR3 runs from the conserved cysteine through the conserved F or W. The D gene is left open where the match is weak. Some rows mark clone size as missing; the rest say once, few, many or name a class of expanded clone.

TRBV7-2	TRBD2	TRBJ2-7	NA	CASSLATSVSYEQYF	TGTGCCAGCAGCTTAGCTACTAGCGTCTCCTACGAGCAGTACTTC
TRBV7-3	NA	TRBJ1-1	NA	CASSSQGNTEAFF	TGTGCCAGCAGCTCACAGGGGAACACTGAAGCTTTCTTT
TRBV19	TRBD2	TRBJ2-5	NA	CASSMGGSGGARETQYF	TGTGCCAGTAGTATGGGAGGTAGCGGGGGGGCCAGAGAGACCCAGTACTTC
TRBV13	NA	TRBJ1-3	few	CASSLGRGGNTIYF	TGTGCCAGCAGCTTAGGCCGAGGGGGAAACACCATATATTTT
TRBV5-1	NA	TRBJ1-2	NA	CASSPPPDTSGYGYTF	TGCGCCAGCAGCCCACCGCCCGACACCTCAGGATATGGCTACACCTTC
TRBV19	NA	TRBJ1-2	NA	CASSQGWEARGYTF	TGTGCCAGTAGCCAGGGATGGGAGGCGCGGGGCTACACCTTC
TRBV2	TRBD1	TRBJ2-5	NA	CASSELPGGEQETQYF	TGTGCCAGCAGTGAATTACCAGGGGGAGAGCAAGAGACCCAGTACTTC
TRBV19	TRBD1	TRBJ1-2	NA	CASSAPGTANYGYTF	TGTGCCAGTAGTGCCCCCGGGACAGCTAACTATGGCTACACCTTC
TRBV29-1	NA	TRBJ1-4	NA	CSFQGPTNEKLFF	TGCAGCTTCCAGGGCCCTACCAATGAAAAACTGTTTTTT
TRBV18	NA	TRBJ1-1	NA	CASSPTGPMNTEAFF	TGTGCCAGCTCACCGACAGGACCCATGAACACTGAAGCTTTCTTT
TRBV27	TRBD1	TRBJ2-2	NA	CASSLLGRGTTGELFF	TGTGCCAGCAGTTTATTAGGCAGGGGGACCACCGGGGAGCTGTTTTTT
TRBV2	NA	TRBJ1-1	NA	CASGLGGASEAFF	TGTGCCAGCGGCTTGGGGGGGGCGTCTGAAGCTTTCTTT
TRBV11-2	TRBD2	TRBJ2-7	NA	CASSQGTSGRAYEQYF	TGTGCCAGCAGCCAAGGGACTAGCGGGAGGGCCTACGAGCAGTACTTC
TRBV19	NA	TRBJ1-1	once	CASSTLDRRNTEAFF	TGTGCCAGTAGTACCTTAGACAGACGGAACACTGAAGCTTTCTTT
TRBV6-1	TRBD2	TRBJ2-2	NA	CASSERGSGRTGELFF	TGTGCCAGCAGTGAAAGGGGTAGCGGGAGAACCGGGGAGCTGTTTTTT
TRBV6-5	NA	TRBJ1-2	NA	CASSYSGGTGYTF	TGTGCCAGCAGTTACTCTGGAGGGACCGGCTACACCTTC
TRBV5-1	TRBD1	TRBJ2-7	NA	CASNGDRGLNEQYF	TGCGCCAGCAACGGGGACAGGGGGCTCAACGAGCAGTACTTC
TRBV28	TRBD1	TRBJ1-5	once	CASRRQGAGQPQHF	TGTGCCAGCAGGCGACAGGGGGCCGGTCAGCCCCAGCATTTT
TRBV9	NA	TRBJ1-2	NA	CASSVVGPIYGYTF	TGTGCCAGCAGCGTAGTGGGCCCCATCTATGGCTACACCTTC
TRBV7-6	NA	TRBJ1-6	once	CASSLKSQNSYNSPLHF	TGTGCCAGCAGCTTAAAATCCCAGAACTCCTATAATTCACCCCTCCACTTT
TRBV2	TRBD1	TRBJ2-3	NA	CASKGTGTDTQYF	TGTGCCAGCAAGGGGACAGGGACAGATACGCAGTATTTT
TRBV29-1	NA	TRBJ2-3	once	CSVEVRPDTQYF	TGCAGCGTTGAGGTGCGGCCAGATACGCAGTATTTT
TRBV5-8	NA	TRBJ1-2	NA	CASSTNGLSNYGYTF	TGTGCCAGCAGCACCAATGGCTTATCCAACTATGGCTACACCTTC
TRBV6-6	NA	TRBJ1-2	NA	CASSYGGGLDYGYTF	TGTGCCAGCAGTTACGGCGGGGGGCTGGACTATGGCTACACCTTC
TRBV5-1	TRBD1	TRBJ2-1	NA	CASSTPTGALLDEQFF	TGCGCCAGCAGCACCCCGACAGGGGCTTTGTTAGATGAGCAGTTCTTC
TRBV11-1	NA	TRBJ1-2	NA	CASSLGSGYGYTF	TGTGCCAGCAGCTTAGGATCGGGCTATGGCTACACCTTC
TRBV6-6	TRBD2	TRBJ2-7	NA	CASGQGGVYEQYF	TGTGCCAGTGGGCAGGGAGGGGTCTACGAGCAGTACTTC
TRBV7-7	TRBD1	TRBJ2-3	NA	CASSRRTGEGTDTQYF	TGTGCTAGCAGCCGACGGACAGGGGAAGGCACAGATACGCAGTATTTT
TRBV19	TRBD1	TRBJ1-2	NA	CASNSPGQALGGYGYTF	TGTGCCAGTAATTCCCCGGGACAGGCCCTTGGAGGCTATGGCTACACCTTC
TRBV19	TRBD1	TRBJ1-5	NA	CASSSGQVTNQPQHF	TGTGCCAGTAGTTCAGGACAGGTTACCAATCAGCCCCAGCATTTT
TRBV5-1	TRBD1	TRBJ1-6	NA	CASSQGQGNSPLHF	TGCGCCAGCAGCCAAGGACAGGGGAATTCACCCCTCCACTTT
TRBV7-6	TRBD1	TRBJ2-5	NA	CASSPQTGGYQETQYF	TGTGCCAGCAGCCCCCAAACAGGGGGATATCAAGAGACCCAGTACTTC
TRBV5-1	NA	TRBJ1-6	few	CASSLALNNSPLHF	TGCGCCAGCAGCTTGGCCCTAAATAATTCACCCCTCCACTTT
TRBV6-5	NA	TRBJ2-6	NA	CASSYAGASGANVLTF	TGTGCCAGCAGTTACGCGGGTGCTTCTGGGGCCAACGTCCTGACTTTC
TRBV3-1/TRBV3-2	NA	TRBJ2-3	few	CASSQGSRNTQYF	TGTGCCAGCAGCCAAGGTAGTCGCAATACGCAGTATTTT
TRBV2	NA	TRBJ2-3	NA	CASSRAGYTDTQYF	TGTGCCAGCTCCCGGGCGGGCTACACAGATACGCAGTATTTT
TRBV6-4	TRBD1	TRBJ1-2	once	CASSSGTGPWYGYTF	TGTGCCAGCAGTTCGGGGACAGGACCATGGTATGGCTACACCTTC
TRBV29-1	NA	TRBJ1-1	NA	CSVATWNTEAFF	TGCAGCGTTGCGACTTGGAACACTGAAGCTTTCTTT
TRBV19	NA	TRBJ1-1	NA	CASSLPQGIGTEAFF	TGTGCCAGTAGTTTACCACAGGGTATCGGCACTGAAGCTTTCTTT
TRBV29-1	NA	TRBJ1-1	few	CSVRGVITEAFF	TGCAGCGTACGGGGGGTGATCACTGAAGCTTTCTTT
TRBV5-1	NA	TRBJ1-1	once	CASSLVVQGEAFF	TGCGCCAGCAGCTTGGTTGTTCAGGGCGAAGCTTTCTTT
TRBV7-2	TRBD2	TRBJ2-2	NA	CASSLPSGSTGELFF	TGTGCCAGCAGCTTGCCTAGCGGGTCCACCGGGGAGCTGTTTTTT
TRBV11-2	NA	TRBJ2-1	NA	CASSLRGASGANEQFF	TGTGCCAGCAGCTTAAGGGGGGCTAGCGGTGCCAATGAGCAGTTCTTC
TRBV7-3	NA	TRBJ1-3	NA	CASSPGGYGNTIYF	TGTGCCAGCAGCCCAGGAGGGTATGGAAACACCATATATTTT
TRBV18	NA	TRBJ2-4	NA	CASSPGRAKNIQYF	TGTGCCAGCTCACCAGGGAGGGCCAAAAACATTCAGTACTTC
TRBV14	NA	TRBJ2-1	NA	CASSQYQASYNEQFF	TGTGCCAGCAGCCAATATCAAGCATCCTACAATGAGCAGTTCTTC
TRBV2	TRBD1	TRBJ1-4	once	CASSATGGDEKLFF	TGTGCCAGCAGTGCTACAGGGGGGGATGAAAAACTGTTTTTT
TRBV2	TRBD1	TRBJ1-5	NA	CASSPQGGNQPQHF	TGTGCCAGCAGTCCACAGGGGGGCAATCAGCCCCAGCATTTT
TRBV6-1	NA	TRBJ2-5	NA	CASSEILRTQYF	TGTGCCAGCAGTGAGATCCTGAGGACCCAGTACTTC
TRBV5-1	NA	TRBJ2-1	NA	CASSTTGSSYNEQFF	TGCGCCAGCAGCACCACAGGGAGCTCCTACAATGAGCAGTTCTTC
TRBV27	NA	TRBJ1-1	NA	CASSSRTENTEAFF	TGTGCCAGCAGTTCGCGGACAGAAAACACTGAAGCTTTCTTT
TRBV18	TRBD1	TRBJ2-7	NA	CASSAPDRVRYEQYF	TGTGCCAGCTCAGCTCCAGACAGGGTTCGGTACGAGCAGTACTTC
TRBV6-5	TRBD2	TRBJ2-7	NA	CASSPSLAGPYEQYF	TGTGCCAGCAGCCCGAGCTTAGCGGGACCCTACGAGCAGTACTTC
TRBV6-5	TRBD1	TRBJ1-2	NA	CASSWDRTPYYGYTF	TGTGCCAGCAGTTGGGACAGAACCCCCTACTATGGCTACACCTTC
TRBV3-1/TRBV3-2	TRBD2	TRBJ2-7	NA	CASSQDIAGPSYEQYF	TGTGCCAGCAGCCAAGATATAGCGGGTCCGTCCTACGAGCAGTACTTC